A single sample gave rise to the 8 T cell receptor beta chains below, sequenced in a study of OX40 agonist ivuxolimab in advanced cancers. TCRdb's table, derived via immunoSEQ multiplex PCR, lists solely in-frame clones and lacks some. The repertoire holds tens of thousands of clones, with around 84% as singletons. The sample was CD4+ or CD8+ T cells sorted from blood, taken in a trial of the OX40 agonist ivuxolimab. The receptors come from an adult with an advanced solid tumor such as melanoma, head and neck, liver or kidney cancer.

V gene TRBV7-9 combines with J gene TRBJ2-3; possible D gene TRBD1, 6 bases. The V gene's germline CDR1 is SEHNR and CDR2 FQNEAQ (reference sequence). The CDR3 contains 15 residues. Trimming took off 8 bases at V and 0 bases at J, with 15 bases between the two ends. CDR3 nucleotides: TGTGCCAGCCCCTCGAAAGGGGGAAGCACAGATACGCAGTATTTT. Its translation: CASPSKGGSTDTQYF.

The J gene is TRBJ1-1, the V gene TRBV4-3; D call uncertain. The CDR3 runs to 16 residues. Trimming left V 0 bases short and J 5 bases short, with 16 bases between. Germline CDR1 is LGHNA and CDR2 is YSLEER. CDR3 nucleotide sequence: TGCGCCAGCAGCCAAGACAGAATAATCATGGGGACTGAAGCTTTCTTT. Translation gives CASSQDRIIMGTEAFF.

This clone was recorded only once. The V gene is TRBV5-1, the J gene TRBJ2-7; D gene uncertain. The V and J ends lost 3 bases and 2 bases respectively, with 6 bases between them. This CDR3 comprises 12 residues. Germline V gives CDR1 SGHRS, CDR2 YFSETQ. In nucleotides, the CDR3 is TGCGCCAGCAGCTCGCCCCCCTACGAGCAGTACTTC. Translated, it gives CASSSPPYEQYF.

This rearrangement joins TRBV5-4 to TRBJ1-1; unclear D gene. Germline-derived CDR1 and CDR2 are SGHNT and YYREEE (reference sequence). Trimming removed 4 bases from V and 0 bases from J, with 7 bases in between. This CDR3 comprises 13 residues. CDR3 amino acids: CASSNEMNTEAFF. For the CDR3, the DNA is TGTGCCAGCAGCAACGAAATGAACACTGAAGCTTTCTTT.

This sequence joins TRBV4-1 and TRBJ2-1; D remains unclear. The CDR3 is 12 amino acids. Deletions cut 0 bases from V and 6 bases from J, with 3 bases between. Germline V CDR1 and CDR2: MGHRA, YSYEKL. The DNA for the CDR3 is TGCGCCAGCAGCCAAGATCTCAATGAGCAGTTCTTC. Amino acid sequence: CASSQDLNEQFF.

This sequence joins TRBV7-9 and TRBJ1-1; D not certain. The CDR3 contains 16 residues. Germline CDR1 is SEHNR and CDR2 is FQNEAQ (reference sequence). V lost 4 bases to trimming and J lost 2 bases, with 17 bases between them. The CDR3 bases are TGTGCCAGCAGCTCCCCCCCGGGGAGCCTCAACACTGAAGCTTTCTTT. Amino acid sequence: CASSSPPGSLNTEAFF.

This chain uses TRBV2 with TRBJ2-7; D gene ambiguous. Germline V gives CDR1 SNHLY, CDR2 FYNNEI. The CDR3 is 15 amino acids. V lost 4 bases and J 3 bases, leaving 16 bases between the germline ends. The CDR3 protein is CASSVLRRNFYEQYF. The CDR3 DNA is TGTGCCAGCAGTGTGTTGCGGCGCAACTTCTACGAGCAGTACTTC.

The V gene is TRBV9, the J gene TRBJ2-2; D may correspond to TRBD1 or TRBD2 (5 bases each). Germline-derived CDR1 and CDR2 are SGDLS and YYNGEE. The V and J ends lost 5 bases and 7 bases respectively, with 9 bases between them. The CDR3 runs 12 residues. The CDR3 spells CASSGDGGELFF. CDR3 coding DNA: TGTGCCAGCAGTGGGGACGGCGGGGAGCTGTTTTTT.